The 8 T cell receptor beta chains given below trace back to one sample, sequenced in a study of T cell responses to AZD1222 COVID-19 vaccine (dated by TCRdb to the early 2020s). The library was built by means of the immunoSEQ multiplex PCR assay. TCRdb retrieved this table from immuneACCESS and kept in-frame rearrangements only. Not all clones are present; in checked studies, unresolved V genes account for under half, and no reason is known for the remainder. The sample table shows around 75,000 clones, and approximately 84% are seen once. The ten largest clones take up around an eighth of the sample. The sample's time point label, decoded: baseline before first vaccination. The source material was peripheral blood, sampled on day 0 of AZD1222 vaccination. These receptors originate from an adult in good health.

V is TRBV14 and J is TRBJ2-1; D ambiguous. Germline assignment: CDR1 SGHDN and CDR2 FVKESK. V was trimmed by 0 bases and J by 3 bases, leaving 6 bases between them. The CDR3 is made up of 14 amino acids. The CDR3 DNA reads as TGTGCCAGCAGCCAAGAGACTTTCTACAATGAGCAGTTCTTC. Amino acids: CASSQETFYNEQFF.

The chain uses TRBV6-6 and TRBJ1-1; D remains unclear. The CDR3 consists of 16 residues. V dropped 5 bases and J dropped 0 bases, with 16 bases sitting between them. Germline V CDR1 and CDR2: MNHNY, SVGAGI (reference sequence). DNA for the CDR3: TGTGCCAGCAGTCCCCGGTCGGAGTACTTGAACACTGAAGCTTTCTTT. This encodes CASSPRSEYLNTEAFF.

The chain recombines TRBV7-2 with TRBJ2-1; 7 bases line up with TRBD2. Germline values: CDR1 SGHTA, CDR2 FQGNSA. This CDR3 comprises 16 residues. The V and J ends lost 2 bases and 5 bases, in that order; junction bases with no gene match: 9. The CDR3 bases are TGTGCCAGCAGCTTATTTAATACTGGGGGGGACAATGAGCAGTTCTTC. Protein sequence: CASSLFNTGGDNEQFF.

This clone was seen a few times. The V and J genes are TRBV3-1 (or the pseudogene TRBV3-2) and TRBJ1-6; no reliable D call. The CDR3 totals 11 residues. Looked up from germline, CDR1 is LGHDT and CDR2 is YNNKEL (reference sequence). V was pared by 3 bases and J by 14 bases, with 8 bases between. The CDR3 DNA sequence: TGTGCCAGCAGCCAGGGAAGGACCCTCCACTTT. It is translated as CASSQGRTLHF.

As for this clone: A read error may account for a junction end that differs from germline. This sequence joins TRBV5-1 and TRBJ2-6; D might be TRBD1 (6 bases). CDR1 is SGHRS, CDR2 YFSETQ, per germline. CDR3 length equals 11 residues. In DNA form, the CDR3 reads TGCGCCAGCACCCAAACAGGGACCAACGGTTTC. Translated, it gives CASTQTGTNGF.

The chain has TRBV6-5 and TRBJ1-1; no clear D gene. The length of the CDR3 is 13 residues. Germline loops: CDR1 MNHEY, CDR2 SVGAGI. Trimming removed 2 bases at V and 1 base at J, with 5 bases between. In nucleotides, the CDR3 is TGTGCCAGCAGTTACGGCGGGAACACTGAAGCTTTCTTT. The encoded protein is CASSYGGNTEAFF.

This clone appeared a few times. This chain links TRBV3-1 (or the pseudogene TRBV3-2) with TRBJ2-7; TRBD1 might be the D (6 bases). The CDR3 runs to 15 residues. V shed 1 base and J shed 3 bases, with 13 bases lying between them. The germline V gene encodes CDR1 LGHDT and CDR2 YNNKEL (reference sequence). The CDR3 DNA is TGTGCCAGCAGCCAAGGTCCAGGGGAAATCTACGAGCAGTACTTC. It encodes CASSQGPGEIYEQYF.

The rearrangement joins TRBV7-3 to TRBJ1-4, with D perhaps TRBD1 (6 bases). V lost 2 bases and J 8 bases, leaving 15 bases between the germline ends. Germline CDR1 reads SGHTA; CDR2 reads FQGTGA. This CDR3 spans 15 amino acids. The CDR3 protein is CASSLYPGRGEKLFF. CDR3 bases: TGTGCCAGCAGCTTATATCCAGGCAGGGGCGAAAAACTGTTTTTT.